Listed here is a single TCR beta chain. Its target is unknown. This sample was included in a study of cytomegalovirus exposure and HLA in healthy donors. Study-wide context: Prior work identified 117 million unique TCR beta sequences in approximately 200 million T cells. Samples from HLA-typed donors yielded about 85 million unique TCRs in an early data release.

Findings and caveats of the study: A later analysis found common viral pathogens apparently linked to several of the most significant clusters. Apparent HLA restriction characterized most CMV-associated TCR beta chains in a later analysis.

The CDR3 is 14 residues long. V was clipped by 4 bases and J by 4 bases, with 14 bases between them. Germline CDR1 SGHRS, CDR2 YFSETQ. The primer mix had 60 Vbeta and 13 Jbeta primers. The data were produced by immunoSEQ multiplex PCR, yet TCRdb's version contains in-frame clones alone and is incomplete. The sample records 160,000 or so clones, roughly 80% being singletons. The sequencing input was PBMCs. This sequence originates from a woman in her 30s in good health and CMV-seronegative. V and J are TRBV5-1 and TRBJ1-1; D may be TRBD1 (6 bases). CDR3 coding DNA: TGCGCCAGCAGCCCGGCCGGGACATTCACTGAAGCTTTCTTT. Its protein product is CASSPAGTFTEAFF. Full variable domain (remainder filled in from reference TRBV5-1 and TRBJ1-1): KAGVTQTPRYLIKTRGQQVTLSCSPISGHRSVSWYQQTPGQGLQFLFEYFSETQRNKGNFPGRFSGRQFSNSRSEMNVSTLELGDSALYLCASSPAGTFTEAFFGQGTRLTVV.